This entry lists 20 T cell receptor beta chains sequenced from one sample in a study of blood T cell repertoires in COVID-19. This table comes from immunoSEQ multiplex PCR, and its TCRdb copy is limited to in-frame clones, with some not included. The sample comprises more than 200,000 clones, about 85% of which are singletons, and 1.5% to 2% rests with the top ten. Sequences were obtained from peripheral blood. These receptors came from an older man with acute or convalescent COVID-19.

The genes are TRBV28 and TRBJ1-5; TRBD1 agrees at 7 bases. In germline, CDR1 is MDHEN, CDR2 SYDVKM. The CDR3 has 14 amino acids. V lost 3 bases and J lost 4; bases outside the gene matches: 3. CDR3 in DNA: TGTGCCAGCAGTTTGGGCAGGGGGAATCAGCCCCAGCATTTT. It codes for CASSLGRGNQPQHF.

V gene TRBV7-2 combines with J gene TRBJ1-1; tentatively, D is TRBD1 (6 bases). V lost 6 bases to trimming and J lost 7 bases, with 24 bases between them. Germline V gene sequence: CDR1 SGHTA, CDR2 FQGNSA. This CDR3 has 16 residues. CDR3: CASRVRGGAGGHEAFF. The CDR3 nucleotides are TGTGCCAGCAGGGTTCGTGGGGGCGCGGGGGGTCATGAAGCTTTCTTT.

The CDR3 protein is CASSPQGMGTDTQYF. The CDR3 bases are TGTGCCAGCTCACCCCAGGGAATGGGGACAGATACGCAGTATTTT. The rearrangement links TRBV18 to TRBJ2-3; tentative D call: TRBD1 (5 bases). Trimming shortened V by 3 bases and J by 3 bases, and 13 bases separated the two germline ends. The germline V gene encodes CDR1 KGHSH and CDR2 LQKENI. This CDR3 spans 15 amino acids. The full variable domain, rest sourced from reference TRBV18 and TRBJ2-3, is NAGVMQNPRHLVRRRGQEARLRCSPMKGHSHVYWYRQLPEEGLKFMVYLQKENIIDESGMPKERFSAEFPKEGPSILRIQQVVRGDSAAYFCASSPQGMGTDTQYFGPGTRLTVL.

This clone is a singleton in its sample. The chain links TRBV10-3 to TRBJ1-5; 7 bases fit TRBD1. Germline V lookup: CDR1 ENHRY, CDR2 SYGVKD. The J segment lost 0 bases and the V segment lost 9 bases, leaving 2 bases of the junction unmatched. The CDR3 contains 13 residues. The CDR3 nucleotides read TGTGCCATTCGACAGGGTAGCAATCAGCCCCAGCATTTT. It is translated as CAIRQGSNQPQHF.

This clone showed up just a few times. The chain joins TRBV4-2 to TRBJ2-7; D not certain. CDR1 is LGHNA and CDR2 is YNFKEQ in the germline V gene. The CDR3 length is 15 residues. V was trimmed by 1 base and J by 0 bases, leaving 10 bases between them. The CDR3 protein is CASSQVADSSYEQYF. The CDR3 region has the DNA TGTGCCAGCAGCCAAGTCGCGGATAGCTCCTACGAGCAGTACTTC.

J is TRBJ1-5 and V is TRBV28, with D hard to call. Germline-derived CDR1 and CDR2 are MDHEN and SYDVKM. Trimming stripped 5 bases from V and 6 bases from J, with 5 bases between. This CDR3 region has 11 residues. CDR3: CASSGPQPQHF. CDR3 sequence (DNA): TGTGCCAGCAGTGGCCCTCAGCCCCAGCATTTT. Drawing the rest from reference TRBV28 and TRBJ1-5, the complete variable domain is DVKVTQSSRYLVKRTGEKVFLECVQDMDHENMFWYRQDPGLGLRLIYFSYDVKMKEKGDIPEGYSVSREKKERFSLILESASTNQTSMYLCASSGPQPQHFGDGTRLSIL.

The chain combines TRBV7-9 with TRBJ2-7; D is perhaps TRBD1 (6 bases). In germline, CDR1 is SEHNR, CDR2 FQNEAQ (reference sequence). Trimming took 4 bases from V and 4 from J, leaving 8 bases between them. There are 12 residues in the CDR3. The CDR3 nucleotides read TGTGCCAGCAGCTCACAGGGTTACGAGCAGTACTTC. This encodes CASSSQGYEQYF.

The chain carries TRBV29-1 and TRBJ2-7; D is perhaps TRBD1 (6 bases). Germline CDR1 is SQVTM and CDR2 is ANQGSEA. Trimming took off 4 bases at V and 3 bases at J, with 13 bases between the two ends. The CDR3 is 13 amino acids. The CDR3 loop is CSVGLGRGYEQYF. The DNA for the CDR3 is TGCAGCGTTGGATTGGGCAGGGGCTACGAGCAGTACTTC.

The chain links TRBV2 to TRBJ1-4, with a tentative D call TRBD1 (5 bases). The CDR3 is 13 amino acids. The V gene's germline CDR1 is SNHLY and CDR2 FYNNEI. Trimming pared 6 bases from V and 5 bases from J, leaving 10 bases between. CDR3 protein: CASSRDRNEKLFF. The CDR3 DNA follows: TGTGCCAGCAGCCGAGACAGAAATGAAAAACTGTTTTTT.

This chain connects TRBV27 to TRBJ1-4; 9 nucleotides line up with TRBD1. V was pared by 3 bases and J by 7 bases, with 3 bases of the junction left unmatched. CDR3 length: 14 amino acids. Per germline, CDR1 MNHEY and CDR2 SMNVEV (reference sequence). CDR3 coding DNA: TGTGCCAGCAGTTTTGCGGACAGGGGTGAAAAACTGTTTTTT. Its translation: CASSFADRGEKLFF.

This chain uses TRBV18 with TRBJ2-1, with 12 bases matching TRBD2. The germline CDR1 and CDR2 sequences are KGHSH and LQKENI. The J segment lost 9 bases and the V segment lost 4 bases, leaving 7 bases of the junction unmatched. The CDR3 is made up of 15 amino acids. The CDR3 protein is CASSQPGLAGIEQFF. The CDR3 bases are TGTGCCAGCTCACAACCCGGACTAGCGGGAATTGAGCAGTTCTTC.

The J gene is TRBJ2-7, the V gene TRBV4-2, with 7 positions matching TRBD2. Germline CDR1 is LGHNA and CDR2 is YNFKEQ. V lost 2 bases and J lost 7; bases outside the gene matches: 11. CDR3 length: 15 amino acids. CDR3 bases: TGTGCCAGCAGCCAATTAGATAGCGGGTCCGGGGAGCAGTACTTC. Translating gives CASSQLDSGSGEQYF.

This clone was counted between two and nine times. CDR3 DNA: TGTGCCACGGGACAAGACAATCAGCCCCAGCATTTT. This codes for CATGQDNQPQHF. The chain links TRBV7-9 to TRBJ1-5; possible D gene TRBD1, 6 bases. Trimming cost V 10 bases and J 3 bases, with 10 bases left between them. Germline V gene data show CDR1 as SEHNR and CDR2 as FQNEAQ (reference sequence). This CDR3 contains 12 residues.

The chain combines TRBV9 with TRBJ2-7; no clear D. Germline V CDR1 and CDR2: SGDLS, YYNGEE. The CDR3 has 15 residues. Deletions cut 0 bases from V and 0 bases from J, with 10 bases between. The CDR3 region is CASSVGPAGSYEQYF. Here the CDR3 DNA reads TGTGCCAGCAGCGTAGGGCCCGCAGGCTCCTACGAGCAGTACTTC.

The chain employs TRBV7-2 and TRBJ2-2; TRBD1 matches 8 bases. V lost 5 bases, J lost 2 bases, and 4 bases stayed unmatched. The CDR3 loop spans 15 amino acids. CDR1 is SGHTA, CDR2 FQGNSA, per germline. CDR3 DNA: TGTGCCAGCAGCAGAACAGGGGGAAACACCGGGGAGCTGTTTTTT. This codes for CASSRTGGNTGELFF.

The chain combines TRBV29-1 with TRBJ2-1; 8 nucleotides match TRBD2. The germline V gene has CDR1 SQVTM and CDR2 ANQGSEA. This CDR3 contains 14 residues. V trimming: 8 bases; J trimming: 7 bases; junction bases outside the gene matches: 13. The CDR3 spells CSTRGGGVGNEQFF. For the CDR3, the DNA is TGCAGCACCCGGGGGGGCGGAGTAGGGAATGAGCAGTTCTTC.

J is TRBJ2-1 and V is TRBV19, with D unclear. Trimming removed 2 bases at V and 5 bases at J, with 10 bases between. The CDR3 totals 14 residues. Per the germline V gene, CDR1 is LNHDA and CDR2 is SQIVND (reference sequence). The CDR3 spells CASSIPQFNNEQFF. DNA of the CDR3: TGTGCCAGTAGTATACCCCAGTTCAACAATGAGCAGTTCTTC.

This chain connects TRBV11-1 to TRBJ2-7, with TRBD1 identical over 7 bases. Germline lookup yields CDR1 SGHAT and CDR2 FQDESV (reference sequence). The CDR3 is made up of 14 amino acids. Losses at the gene ends were 5 bases for V and 4 bases for J; bases not matched to a gene: 8. The CDR3 region has the DNA TGTGCCAGCAGCGGGGACAGTTTCCCTTACGAGCAGTACTTC. Translating it yields CASSGDSFPYEQYF.

The rearrangement links TRBV6-5 to TRBJ1-2; tentatively, D is TRBD1 (5 bases). CDR3 length: 13 residues. Germline CDR1 MNHEY, CDR2 SVGAGI. V dropped 7 bases and J dropped 1 base, with 10 bases sitting between them. CDR3 amino acids: CASIGGNNYGYTF. The CDR3 DNA reads as TGTGCCAGCATTGGGGGGAATAACTATGGCTACACCTTC.

V and J are TRBV27 and TRBJ1-4; TRBD1 might be the D (5 bases). Germline V gives CDR1 MNHEY, CDR2 SMNVEV (reference sequence). Trimming left V 7 bases short and J 8 bases short, with 17 bases between. The CDR3 loop spans 14 amino acids. The CDR3 sequence: CASKLGGTYEKLFF. DNA for the CDR3: TGTGCCAGCAAACTTGGGGGGACGTACGAAAAACTGTTTTTT. The full variable domain, completed using reference TRBV27 and TRBJ1-4, is EAQVTQNPRYLITVTGKKLTVTCSQNMNHEYMSWYRQDPGLGLRQIYYSMNVEVTDKGDVPEGYKVSRKEKRNFPLILESPSPNQTSLYFCASKLGGTYEKLFFGSGTQLSVL.